The clone carrying this TCR beta chain was detected a few times. Antigen unknown. This entry belongs to a study of human T cells and chemical hapten exposure. Study overall: Cases of alopecia areata, totalis or universalis occurred in a predominantly female patient group.

TCRdb reanalysed the RACE reads using MiXCR and keeps one entry per CDR3 protein. The data contain 95,000 to 150,000 distinct CDR3 sequences, 11% of them singletons. The time point was: patch test 3, about 24 weeks after DPC sensitization. As for treatment: therapeutic diphenylcyclopropenone sensitization with weekly scalp DPC. Non-pregnant alopecia patients aged 18 to 70, suitable for DPC therapy. Notes on the study in general: No shift was seen in TCRs above 1 in 1000 frequency with DPC sensitization.

V was shortened by 4 bases and J by 2 bases, with 15 bases between the two germline ends. Germline CDR1 reads MNHEY; CDR2 reads SMNVEV (reference sequence). CDR3 size: 16 residues. This chain links TRBV27 with TRBJ1-5; weak D call: TRBD1 (5 bases). The starting material was whole blood, obtained in connection with sensitization to the hapten diphenylcyclopropenone (DPC). This clonotype was sampled from a woman between 50 and 59 years old with alopecia areata. Some clones in this sample may be carry-over from other donors' samples. CDR3 nucleotide sequence: TGTGCCAGCAGTTCCGGGCTCCAGGGAGGCAATCAGCCCCAGCATTTT. Encoded protein: CASSSGLQGGNQPQHF.